The table lists the clone carrying this TCR beta chain with a few counts. Both 60 Vbeta primers and 13 Jbeta primers went into the PCR. TCRdb's table, derived via immunoSEQ multiplex PCR, lists solely in-frame clones and lacks some. The sample has roughly 130,000 clones; 80% are singletons. Unmatched junction bases numbered 6, after V lost 4 bases and J lost 4 bases. Per the germline V gene, CDR1 is SGHRS and CDR2 is YFSETQ. CDR3 size: 15 residues. This entry comes from a study of cytomegalovirus exposure and HLA in healthy donors. The genes are TRBV5-1 and TRBJ1-1, with 11 bases fitting TRBD1. Sequenced material: PBMCs. The clonotype originates from a man younger than 40 in good health and CMV-seronegative. The CDR3 here is CASSIGQGAGTEAFF. The CDR3 nucleotides read TGCGCCAGCAGCATAGGACAGGGGGCGGGCACTGAAGCTTTCTTT. Complete variable domain (other parts from reference TRBV5-1 and TRBJ1-1): KAGVTQTPRYLIKTRGQQVTLSCSPISGHRSVSWYQQTPGQGLQFLFEYFSETQRNKGNFPGRFSGRQFSNSRSEMNVSTLELGDSALYLCASSIGQGAGTEAFFGQGTRLTVV.